These 32 T cell receptor beta chains were sequenced from one sample in a study of spatial heterogeneity in lung cancer. From the 5' RACE reads, TCRdb called clonotypes with MiXCR, one entry per CDR3 protein. The table has thousands of distinct CDR3 sequences, approximately 55% seen once. Time point: sample taken at primary tumor resection. The authors sequenced whole RNA from tumor, nontumor lung or frozen PBMC without sorting. The sequences come from PBMCs, collected at surgery. These receptor sequences come from a female donor with early-stage non-small cell lung cancer.

About this clonotype itself: Since it is a stray read in a library aimed at alpha chains, this beta chain has a size that is not meaningful. This CDR3 is CSARGQGADTQYF. CDR3 DNA sequence: TGCAGTGCTAGAGGGCAGGGGGCAGATACGCAGTATTTT. The chain recombines TRBV20-1 with TRBJ2-3; TRBD1 matches 7 bases. Trimming at V came to 1 base and at J to 4 bases, leaving 2 bases not matched to a gene. CDR1 is DFQATT, CDR2 SNEGSKA, per germline (reference sequence). This CDR3 spans 13 amino acids.

In the case of this clonotype: Since it is a stray read in a library aimed at alpha chains, this beta chain has a size that is not meaningful. The chain combines TRBV28 with TRBJ2-5; D might be TRBD1 or TRBD2, each matching 5 bases. The germline V gene has CDR1 MDHEN and CDR2 SYDVKM. This CDR3 is built from 13 residues. Trimming took off 8 bases at V and 9 bases at J, with 19 bases between the two ends. Here the CDR3 DNA reads TGTGCCAGCCTCCTCCCGGCTGTGGGGGCCCAGTACTTC. It is translated as CASLLPAVGAQYF.

Concerning this clonotype itself: The library was prepared for alpha chains; this beta chain is a stray read, so its frequency means little. V usage is TRBV6-6 and J usage is TRBJ1-1; 8 bases fit TRBD1. From germline, CDR1 is MNHNY and CDR2 SVGAGI (reference sequence). CDR3 length: 14 amino acids. V gave up 9 bases and J gave up 1 base; unmatched junction bases: 7. CDR3 sequence (DNA): TGTGCCAGTATATTCGGGACAGGGAACACTGAAGCTTTCTTT. Residues: CASIFGTGNTEAFF.

This clonotype occurred a few times. In a library made to pick up alpha chains, this beta chain is a stray read with a size that means little. The CDR3 DNA sequence: TGTGCCAGCAGCGACTGGACTAGCGGGCCAGAGACCCAGTACTTC. This translates into CASSDWTSGPETQYF. The chain is built from TRBV7-2 and TRBJ2-5; 11 nucleotides agree with TRBD2. Looked up from germline, CDR1 is SGHTA and CDR2 is FQGNSA. Trimming at V came to 5 bases and at J to 4 bases, leaving 6 bases not matched to a gene. The CDR3 consists of 15 residues. Filled out from reference TRBV7-2 and TRBJ2-5, the complete variable domain reads GAGVSQSPSNKVTEKGKDVELRCDPISGHTALYWYRQSLGQGLEFLIYFQGNSAPDKSGLPSDRFSAERTGGSVSTLTIQRTQQEDSAVYLCASSDWTSGPETQYFGPGTRLLVL.

This clonotype was detected a few times. Because this beta chain is a stray read in a library intended to capture alpha chains, its abundance should not be given much weight. J is TRBJ2-1 and V is TRBV29-1, with TRBD1 as a possible D gene (6 bases). V was shortened by 7 bases and J by 1 base, with 8 bases between the two germline ends. Germline values: CDR1 SQVTM, CDR2 ANQGSEA. CDR3 length: 12 amino acids. The CDR3 here is CSGGQSYNEQFF. CDR3 in DNA: TGCAGCGGAGGACAGTCCTACAATGAGCAGTTCTTC.

Comment on this clonotype: This beta chain is a stray sequence in a library constructed for alpha chains; its clone size is not meaningful. The chain combines TRBV28 with TRBJ2-7; no clear D gene. The CDR3 loop spans 14 amino acids. CDR1 is MDHEN, CDR2 SYDVKM, per germline. V shed 4 bases and J shed 0 bases, with 10 bases lying between them. The CDR3, as DNA: TGTGCCAGCAGTTCGCCACATAACTCCTACGAGCAGTACGTC. It codes for CASSSPHNSYEQYV.

A note on this clonotype: This beta chain appears as a stray read in a library generated for alpha chains; its size is not informative. V gene TRBV20-1 combines with J gene TRBJ2-2; 7 bases agree with TRBD1. This CDR3 is 13 amino acids long. The ends lost 4 bases at V and 6 bases at J; junction bases unmatched: 5. Germline assignment: CDR1 DFQATT and CDR2 SNEGSKA (reference sequence). The CDR3 sequence: CSANEGAPGELFF. The CDR3 DNA reads TGCAGTGCTAACGAGGGGGCTCCCGGGGAGCTGTTTTTT.

In its sample, this clonotype was seen a few times. For a library built for alpha chains, this beta chain is a stray read; little rests on its size. V and J are TRBV7-9 and TRBJ2-1; D uncertain. Per the germline V gene, CDR1 is SEHNR and CDR2 is FQNEAQ (reference sequence). V gave up 0 bases and J gave up 6 bases, with 9 bases separating them. The CDR3 sequence is 14 residues long. The CDR3 bases are TGTGCCAGCAGCTTAGCGGCTCGTACCAATGAGCAGTTCTTC. Protein product: CASSLAARTNEQFF.

Remarks on this clonotype: For a library built for alpha chains, this beta chain is a stray read; little rests on its size. The V gene is TRBV20-1, the J gene TRBJ2-5; TRBD2 agrees at 8 bases. Trimming cost V 3 bases and J 1 base; bases outside gene matches: 4. The germline gives CDR1 DFQATT, CDR2 SNEGSKA (reference sequence). The CDR3 length is 14 residues. The CDR3 nucleotides read TGCAGTGCTAGCCAACTAGCGGTCCAAGAGACCCAGTACTTC. Its protein is CSASQLAVQETQYF.

This clonotype has more than one count but fewer than ten. Since it is a stray read in a library aimed at alpha chains, this beta chain has a size that is not meaningful. This chain joins TRBV11-2 and TRBJ2-3, with a possible D match to TRBD2 (6 bases). The CDR3 contains 16 residues. Between the trimmed V and J ends, which lost 1 base and 5 bases, there was a span of 16 bases. Germline CDR1 reads SGHAT; CDR2 reads FQNNGV. In DNA, the CDR3 is TGTGCCAGCAGCTTAGCGCAGGTAGCGGACCGAGATACGCAGTATTTT. Protein: CASSLAQVADRDTQYF.

A word on this clonotype: This beta chain came through as a stray read in a library set up for alpha chains, and its size says little. The rearrangement links TRBV2 to TRBJ2-3; 12 bases are a match to TRBD2. J was trimmed by 3 bases and V by 6 bases; bases with no gene match: 4. Germline-derived CDR1 and CDR2 are SNHLY and FYNNEI. The CDR3 extends over 15 amino acids. CDR3 DNA: TGTGCCAGCAGCTGGACTAGCGGGAAGACAGATACGCAGTATTTT. Translated, it gives CASSWTSGKTDTQYF.

This clonotype came up once. Being off target in a library aimed at alpha chains, this beta chain has a size of little meaning. The chain links TRBV15 to TRBJ2-5; TRBD1 agrees at 8 bases. CDR1 is LNHNV, CDR2 YYDKDF, per germline (reference sequence). The CDR3 extends over 16 amino acids. J gave up 4 bases and V 3 bases, and 10 bases lay outside the gene matches. CDR3 nucleotides: TGTGCCACCAGCAGCGTTGGGACAGGCGACTTAGAGACCCAGTACTTC. This sequence encodes CATSSVGTGDLETQYF.

In this sample, this clonotype turned up a few times. Since the library was made to target alpha chains, this beta chain is a stray read and its abundance is not meaningful. The chain recombines TRBV7-2 with TRBJ2-1, with D possibly being TRBD1 (6 bases). Trimming shortened V by 1 base and J by 4 bases, and 8 bases separated the two germline ends. This CDR3 contains 14 residues. CDR1 and CDR2 from the germline V gene are SGHTA and FQGNSA. The CDR3 protein is CASSLDQGYNEQFF. The CDR3 DNA reads TGTGCCAGCAGCTTAGATCAGGGGTACAATGAGCAGTTCTTC. Full variable domain (rest looked up from reference TRBV7-2 and TRBJ2-1): GAGVSQSPSNKVTEKGKDVELRCDPISGHTALYWYRQSLGQGLEFLIYFQGNSAPDKSGLPSDRFSAERTGGSVSTLTIQRTQQEDSAVYLCASSLDQGYNEQFFGPGTRLTVL.

For this clonotype: A library made for alpha chains picked up this beta chain off target, so its size means little. The chain employs TRBV28 and TRBJ2-7; weak D call: TRBD2 (6 bases). This CDR3 has 14 residues. V lost 3 bases and J 4 bases, leaving 13 bases between the germline ends. CDR1 is MDHEN, CDR2 SYDVKM, per germline. The CDR3 DNA reads as TGTGCCAGCAGTTTTGGGACTGGTGGGTACGAGCAGTACTTC. Translated: CASSFGTGGYEQYF.

Concerning this clonotype: This beta chain is an off-target read within a library intended for alpha chains, so its frequency means little. The chain joins TRBV19 to TRBJ2-2; D is unresolved. Germline V CDR1 and CDR2: LNHDA, SQIVND (reference sequence). Deletions cut 4 bases from V and 0 bases from J, with 15 bases between. The CDR3 loop spans 17 amino acids. CDR3 residues: CASSSPRERTNTGELFF. Here the CDR3 DNA reads TGTGCCAGTAGTAGCCCCCGTGAGCGAACGAACACCGGGGAGCTGTTTTTT.

With respect to this clonotype: This beta chain appears as a stray read in a library generated for alpha chains; its size is not informative. CDR3: CASSVGATNEQFF. The CDR3 DNA follows: TGTGCCAGCAGCGTGGGCGCGACAAATGAGCAGTTCTTC. The chain joins TRBV11-3 to TRBJ2-1; unclear D gene. Deletions cut 5 bases from V and 7 bases from J, with 12 bases between. The CDR3 covers 13 residues. The V gene's germline CDR1 is SGHNT and CDR2 YENEEA.

Remarks on this clonotype: As an off-target read in a library built for alpha chains, this beta chain has a frequency of little significance. The V and J genes are TRBV10-1 and TRBJ2-3; 7 positions match TRBD1. CDR1 is WNHNN and CDR2 is SYGVQD in the germline V gene (reference sequence). There are 14 residues in the CDR3. V lost 7 bases to trimming and J lost 7 bases; unmatched junction nucleotides: 11. The CDR3 here is CASKMGTVYYTQYF. CDR3 nucleotides: TGCGCCAGCAAGATGGGGACAGTCTACTATACGCAGTATTTT.

Comment on this clonotype: This beta chain represents an off-target read in a library built for alpha chains; its size is of limited meaning. The chain links TRBV18 to TRBJ2-1; possible D gene TRBD2, 6 bases. The V end lost 3 bases, the J end lost 8 bases, and 11 bases lay between the germline ends. The CDR3 runs 13 residues. The germline V gene has CDR1 KGHSH and CDR2 LQKENI. The CDR3 region is CASSPRDGDEQFF. CDR3 bases: TGTGCCAGCTCACCGCGGGATGGGGATGAGCAGTTCTTC. Using reference TRBV18 and TRBJ2-1 for the parts outside the CDR3, the full variable domain is NAGVMQNPRHLVRRRGQEARLRCSPMKGHSHVYWYRQLPEEGLKFMVYLQKENIIDESGMPKERFSAEFPKEGPSILRIQQVVRGDSAAYFCASSPRDGDEQFFGPGTRLTVL.

In the case of this clonotype: A library prepared for alpha chains yielded this beta chain as an off-target read; its size is of little meaning. V usage is TRBV28 and J usage is TRBJ2-2; no firm D call. The germline V and J ends were trimmed by 5 bases and 7 bases, with 5 bases remaining between them. CDR3 length: 11 amino acids. In germline, CDR1 is MDHEN, CDR2 SYDVKM. The CDR3 spells CASSRNGELFF. DNA of the CDR3: TGTGCCAGCAGTAGGAACGGGGAGCTGTTTTTT.

Concerning this clonotype: A library made for alpha chains picked up this beta chain off target, so its size means little. The chain recombines TRBV14 with TRBJ2-1; 10 bases agree with TRBD2. The V and J ends lost 0 bases and 7 bases, in that order; junction bases with no gene match: 12. The germline V gene has CDR1 SGHDN and CDR2 FVKESK. This CDR3 has 18 residues. The CDR3 here is CASSQEGASGSIRNEQFF. The CDR3 DNA reads as TGTGCCAGCAGCCAAGAAGGGGCTAGCGGGAGCATTAGGAATGAGCAGTTCTTC.

With regard to this clonotype: Since it is a stray read in a library aimed at alpha chains, this beta chain has a size that is not meaningful. This rearrangement joins TRBV30 to TRBJ2-7; tentative D call: TRBD2 (5 bases). V was clipped by 0 bases and J by 3 bases, with 9 bases between them. Germline-derived CDR1 and CDR2 are GTSNPN and SVGIG (reference sequence). The CDR3 has 13 amino acids. The CDR3 here is CAWSVEGNYEQYF. CDR3 DNA: TGTGCCTGGAGTGTAGAGGGCAACTACGAGCAGTACTTC.

Points on this clonotype: The library was prepared for alpha chains; this beta chain is a stray read, so its frequency means little. The chain carries TRBV20-1 and TRBJ2-3; D possibly corresponds to TRBD2 (7 bases). Germline CDR1 is DFQATT and CDR2 is SNEGSKA (reference sequence). V was trimmed by 0 bases and J by 9 bases, leaving 13 bases between them. The CDR3 covers 13 residues. The CDR3 loop is CSARDGGGDTQYF. CDR3 nucleotides: TGCAGTGCTAGAGATGGGGGGGGCGACACGCAGTATTTT.

As concerns this clonotype: Since the library was made to target alpha chains, this beta chain is a stray read and its abundance is not meaningful. The rearrangement links TRBV20-1 to TRBJ2-3; perhaps D is TRBD1 or TRBD2 (6 bases each). The V gene's germline CDR1 is DFQATT and CDR2 SNEGSKA (reference sequence). The V end lost 6 bases, the J end lost 5 bases, and 21 bases lay between the germline ends. The CDR3 loop spans 15 amino acids. CDR3 protein: CSAKRGAGYGDTQYF. The CDR3 DNA sequence: TGCAGTGCCAAAAGGGGGGCGGGATATGGAGATACGCAGTATTTT.

Points on this clonotype: Within a library made for alpha chains, this beta chain is off target, and its count is uninformative. V usage is TRBV7-8 and J usage is TRBJ2-1; no clear D gene. The CDR3 is 14 amino acids. With 5 bases removed from V and 3 bases from J, the gap between germline ends came to 11 bases. Germline loops: CDR1 SGHVS, CDR2 FQNEAQ. The CDR3 region has the DNA TGTGCCAGCAGCCTAAGACCCAGCTACAATGAGCAGTTCTTC. Amino acid sequence: CASSLRPSYNEQFF.

This clonotype was observed a handful of times. This beta chain slipped into a library made for alpha chains as a stray read, so its size is not meaningful. The rearrangement links TRBV6-2 or TRBV6-3 to TRBJ2-1; D not certain. Germline lookup yields CDR1 MNHEY and CDR2 SVGEGT. V was cut by 6 bases and J by 0 bases, with 12 bases left in between. CDR3 size: 15 residues. The DNA for the CDR3 is TGTGCCAGCAGGGCCACGCTAAGCTCCTACAATGAGCAGTTCTTC. Its protein is CASRATLSSYNEQFF.

As concerns this clonotype: A library prepared for alpha chains yielded this beta chain as an off-target read; its size is of little meaning. The J gene is TRBJ2-1, the V gene TRBV6-2 or TRBV6-3; D possibly corresponds to TRBD1 (5 bases). V was pared by 6 bases and J by 7 bases, with 10 bases between. CDR1 is MNHEY, CDR2 SVGEGT, per germline. This CDR3 has 12 amino acids. The CDR3 here is CASSPDTNEQFF. CDR3 coding DNA: TGTGCCAGCAGCCCGGACACTAATGAGCAGTTCTTC.

Details on this clonotype: Since it is a stray read in a library aimed at alpha chains, this beta chain has a size that is not meaningful. This chain uses TRBV29-1 with TRBJ2-3; TRBD2 matches 7 bases. This CDR3 is 14 amino acids long. Germline V CDR1 and CDR2: SQVTM, ANQGSEA. J gave up 5 bases and V 3 bases, and 8 bases lay outside the gene matches. CDR3 amino acids: CSVEGRGYGDTQYF. CDR3 coding DNA: TGCAGCGTTGAGGGGCGGGGGTATGGAGATACGCAGTATTTT.

Comment on this clonotype: This beta chain represents an off-target read in a library built for alpha chains; its size is of limited meaning. This sequence joins TRBV5-5 and TRBJ2-7, with D maybe TRBD2 (5 bases). Per germline, CDR1 SGHKS and CDR2 YYEKEE (reference sequence). The length of the CDR3 is 16 residues. V was trimmed by 3 bases and J by 3 bases, leaving 19 bases between them. The CDR3 DNA reads TGTGCCAGCAGCTCCGCGAAGACTACGCATTACTACGAGCAGTACGTC. Amino acid sequence: CASSSAKTTHYYEQYV.

Points on this clonotype: This beta chain turned up in a library designed for alpha chains; as an off-target read, its abundance says little. The chain uses TRBV9 and TRBJ2-3; TRBD2 matches at 8 bases. The CDR3 is 15 residues long. Looked up from germline, CDR1 is SGDLS and CDR2 is YYNGEE. Germline trimming cut 2 bases from V and 1 base from J; bases unmatched to any gene: 3. The CDR3 is CASSVSGIRTDTQYF. For the CDR3, the DNA is TGTGCCAGCAGCGTTAGCGGGATCCGCACAGATACGCAGTATTTT.

Regarding this clonotype: Because the library targeted alpha chains, this beta chain is an off-target read whose size means little. The V and J genes are TRBV6-5 and TRBJ2-1; TRBD2 aligns across 13 bases. In germline, CDR1 is MNHEY, CDR2 SVGAGI. The length of the CDR3 is 17 residues. V shed 4 bases and J 12 bases; nucleotides not matched to a gene: 15. The DNA for the CDR3 is TGTGCCAGCAGTTCCACACTAGCGGGGGGGCCTCGACGCAGGCAGTTCTTC. Amino acids: CASSSTLAGGPRRRQFF.

This clonotype turned up a few times. Found in a library prepared for alpha chains, this beta chain is an off-target read, and its abundance has little meaning. The genes are TRBV9 and TRBJ2-1; 7 nucleotides match TRBD1. The germline V gene has CDR1 SGDLS and CDR2 YYNGEE. The CDR3 is 15 amino acids. V shed 3 bases, J shed 1 base, and the junction held 4 bases outside the gene matches. DNA for the CDR3: TGTGCCAGCAGCGATACAGGGGTGTCCTACAATGAGCAGTTCTTC. This translates into CASSDTGVSYNEQFF.

As for this clonotype: A read error may account for a junction end that differs from germline. Being off target in a library aimed at alpha chains, this beta chain has a size of little meaning. This chain joins TRBV27 and TRBJ2-1, with D uncertain. From germline, CDR1 is MNHEY and CDR2 SMNVEV (reference sequence). The CDR3 is 14 residues long. Written as DNA, the CDR3 is TGTGTCAGCTCCCTATCGAGCTCCTACAATGAGCAGTTCTTC. It is translated as CVSSLSSSYNEQFF.